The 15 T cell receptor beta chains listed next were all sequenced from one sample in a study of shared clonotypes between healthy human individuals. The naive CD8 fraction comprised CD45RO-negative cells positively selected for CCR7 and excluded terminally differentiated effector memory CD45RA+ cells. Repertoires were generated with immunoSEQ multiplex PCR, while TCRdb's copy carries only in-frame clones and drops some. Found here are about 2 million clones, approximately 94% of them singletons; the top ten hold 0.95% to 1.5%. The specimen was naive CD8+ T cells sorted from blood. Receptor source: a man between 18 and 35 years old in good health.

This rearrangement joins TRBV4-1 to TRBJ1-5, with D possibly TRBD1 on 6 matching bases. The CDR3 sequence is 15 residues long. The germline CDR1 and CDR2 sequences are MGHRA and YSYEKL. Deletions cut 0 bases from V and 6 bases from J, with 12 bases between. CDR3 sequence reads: CASSQDRGTGQPQHF. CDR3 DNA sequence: TGCGCCAGCAGCCAAGACAGGGGTACGGGTCAGCCCCAGCATTTT.

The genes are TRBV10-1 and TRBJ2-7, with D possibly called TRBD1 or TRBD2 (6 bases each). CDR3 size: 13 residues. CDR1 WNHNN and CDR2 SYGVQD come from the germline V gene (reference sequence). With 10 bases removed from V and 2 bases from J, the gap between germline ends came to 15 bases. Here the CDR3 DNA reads TGCGCCACCTCAAGGGGGGTAACCTACGAGCAGTACTTC. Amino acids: CATSRGVTYEQYF.

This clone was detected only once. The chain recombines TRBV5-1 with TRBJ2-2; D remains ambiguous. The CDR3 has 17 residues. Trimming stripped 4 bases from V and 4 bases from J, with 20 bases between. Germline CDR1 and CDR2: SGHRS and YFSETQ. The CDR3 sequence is CASSLGVPDESTGELFF. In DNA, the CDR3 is TGCGCCAGCAGCCTAGGTGTACCTGACGAGAGCACCGGGGAGCTGTTTTTT.

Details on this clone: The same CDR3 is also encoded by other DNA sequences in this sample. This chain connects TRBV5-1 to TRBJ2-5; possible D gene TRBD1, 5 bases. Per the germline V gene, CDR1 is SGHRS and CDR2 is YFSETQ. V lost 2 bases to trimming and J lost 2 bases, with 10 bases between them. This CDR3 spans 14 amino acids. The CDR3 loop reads CASSFGQGQETQYF. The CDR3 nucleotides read TGCGCCAGCAGCTTCGGGCAGGGTCAAGAGACCCAGTACTTC.

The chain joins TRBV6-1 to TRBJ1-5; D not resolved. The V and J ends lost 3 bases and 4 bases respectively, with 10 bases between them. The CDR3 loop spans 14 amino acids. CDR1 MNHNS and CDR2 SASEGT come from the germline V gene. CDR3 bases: TGTGCCAGCAGTGACGTGGCGGCAAATCAGCCCCAGCATTTT. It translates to CASSDVAANQPQHF.

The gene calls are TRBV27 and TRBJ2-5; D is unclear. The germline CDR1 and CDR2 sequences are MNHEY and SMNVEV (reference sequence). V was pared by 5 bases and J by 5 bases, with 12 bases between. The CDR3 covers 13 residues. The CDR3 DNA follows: TGTGCCAGCAGTGTGGGCGCACTGGAGACCCAGTACTTC. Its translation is CASSVGALETQYF.

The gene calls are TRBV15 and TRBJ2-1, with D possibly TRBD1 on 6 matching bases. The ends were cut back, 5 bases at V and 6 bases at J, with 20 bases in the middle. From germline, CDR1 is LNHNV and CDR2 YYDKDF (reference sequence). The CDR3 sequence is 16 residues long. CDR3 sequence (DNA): TGTGCCACCAGCTTTTCCCGGGACACCATATCCAATGAGCAGTTCTTC. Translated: CATSFSRDTISNEQFF.

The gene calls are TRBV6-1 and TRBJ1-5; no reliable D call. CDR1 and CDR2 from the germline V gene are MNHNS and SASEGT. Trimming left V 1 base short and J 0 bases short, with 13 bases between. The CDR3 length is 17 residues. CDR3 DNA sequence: TGTGCCAGCAGTGAAGGGTCGGAGGGCCCTAGCAATCAGCCCCAGCATTTT. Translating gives CASSEGSEGPSNQPQHF.

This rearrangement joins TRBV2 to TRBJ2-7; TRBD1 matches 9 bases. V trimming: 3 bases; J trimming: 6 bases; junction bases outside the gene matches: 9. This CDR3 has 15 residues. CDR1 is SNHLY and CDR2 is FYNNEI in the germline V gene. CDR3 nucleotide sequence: TGTGCCAGCAGTGACGGCGGACAGGGGATACTCGAGCAGTACTTC. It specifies CASSDGGQGILEQYF.

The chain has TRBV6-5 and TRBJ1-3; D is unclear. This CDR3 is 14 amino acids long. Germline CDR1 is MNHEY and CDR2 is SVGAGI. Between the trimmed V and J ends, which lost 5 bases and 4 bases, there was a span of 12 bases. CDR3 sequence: CASSPGLEGNTIYF. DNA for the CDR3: TGTGCCAGCAGTCCCGGACTGGAAGGAAACACCATATATTTT.

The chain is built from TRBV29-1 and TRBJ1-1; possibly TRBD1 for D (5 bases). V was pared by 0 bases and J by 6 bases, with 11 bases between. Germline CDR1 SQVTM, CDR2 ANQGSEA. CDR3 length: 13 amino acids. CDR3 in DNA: TGCAGCGTTGAAGATCCAGGGATGGCTGAAGCTTTCTTT. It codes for CSVEDPGMAEAFF.

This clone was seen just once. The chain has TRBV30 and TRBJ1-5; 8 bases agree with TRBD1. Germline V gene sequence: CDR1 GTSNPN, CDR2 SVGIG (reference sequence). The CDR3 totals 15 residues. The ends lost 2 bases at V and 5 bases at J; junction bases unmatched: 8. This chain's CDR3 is CAWSTRGQGDQPQHF. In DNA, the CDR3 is TGTGCCTGGAGTACGAGAGGACAGGGAGATCAGCCCCAGCATTTT.

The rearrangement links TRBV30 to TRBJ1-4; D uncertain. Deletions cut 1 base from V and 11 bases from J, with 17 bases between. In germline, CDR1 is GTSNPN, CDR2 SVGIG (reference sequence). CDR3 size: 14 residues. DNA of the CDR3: TGTGCCTGGAGTGAGGCACTTAGTATGGAGAAACTGTTTTTT. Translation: CAWSEALSMEKLFF.

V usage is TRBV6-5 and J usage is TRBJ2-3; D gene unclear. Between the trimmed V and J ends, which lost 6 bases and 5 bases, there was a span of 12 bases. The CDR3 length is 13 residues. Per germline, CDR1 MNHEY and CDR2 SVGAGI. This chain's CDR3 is CASSPLLQDTQYF. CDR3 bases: TGTGCCAGCAGCCCCCTACTTCAAGATACGCAGTATTTT.

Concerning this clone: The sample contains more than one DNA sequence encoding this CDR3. As DNA, the CDR3 is TGTGCCAGCAGTTTATCCCCCGGGGCCGGAACCGGGGAGCTGTTTTTT. Encoded protein: CASSLSPGAGTGELFF. The rearrangement uses TRBV27 and TRBJ2-2; D is possibly TRBD1 or TRBD2 (5 bases each). With 0 bases removed from V and 5 bases from J, the gap between germline ends came to 13 bases. CDR1 and CDR2 (germline): MNHEY, SMNVEV (reference sequence). The CDR3 loop spans 16 amino acids.